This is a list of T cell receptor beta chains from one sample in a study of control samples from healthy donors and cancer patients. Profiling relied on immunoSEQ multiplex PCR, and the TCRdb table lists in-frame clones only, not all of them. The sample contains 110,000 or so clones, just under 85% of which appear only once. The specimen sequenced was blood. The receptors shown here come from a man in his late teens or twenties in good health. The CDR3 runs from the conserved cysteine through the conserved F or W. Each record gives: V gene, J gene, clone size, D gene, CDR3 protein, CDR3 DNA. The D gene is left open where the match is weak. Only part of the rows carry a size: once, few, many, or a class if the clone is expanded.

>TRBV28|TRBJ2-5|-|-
CASSSQASGKTQYF
TGTGCCAGCAGTTCCCAGGCTTCAGGGAAGACCCAGTACTTC
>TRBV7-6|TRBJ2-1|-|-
CASSLQVSSYNEQFF
TGTGCCAGCAGCCTCCAGGTGAGCTCCTACAATGAGCAGTTCTTC
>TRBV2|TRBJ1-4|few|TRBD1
CASSEAFYGTGDEKLFF
TGTGCCAGCAGTGAAGCTTTTTACGGGACAGGAGATGAAAAACTGTTTTTT
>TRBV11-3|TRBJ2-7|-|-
CASSSGHLSYEQYF
TGTGCCAGCAGCTCGGGACATCTCTCCTACGAGCAGTACTTC
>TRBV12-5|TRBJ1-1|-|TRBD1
CASGLARTGGVPEAFF
TGTGCTAGTGGTTTGGCTCGGACAGGGGGCGTCCCTGAAGCTTTCTTT
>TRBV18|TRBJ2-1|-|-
CASSPVSYNEQFF
TGTGCCAGCTCACCTGTCTCCTACAATGAGCAGTTCTTC
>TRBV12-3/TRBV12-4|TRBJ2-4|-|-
CASSFSRSDIQYF
TGTGCCAGCAGTTTTTCGAGGTCAGACATTCAGTACTTC
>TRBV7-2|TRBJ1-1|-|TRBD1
CASSLAPDRVGEAFF
TGTGCCAGCAGCTTAGCGCCTGACAGGGTGGGTGAAGCTTTCTTT
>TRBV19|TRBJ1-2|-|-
CASRGWVVRPDYGYTF
TGTGCCAGTAGGGGCTGGGTTGTACGGCCTGACTATGGCTACACCTTC
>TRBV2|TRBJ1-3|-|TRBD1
CASSEWDSSGNTIYF
TGTGCCAGCAGTGAATGGGACAGCTCTGGAAACACCATATATTTT
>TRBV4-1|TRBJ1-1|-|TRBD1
CASSQGFTGGWLGTEAFF
TGCGCCAGCAGCCAAGGTTTTACAGGGGGTTGGTTAGGGACTGAAGCTTTCTTT
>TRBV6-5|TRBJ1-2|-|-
CASSYSPGSYGYTF
TGTGCCAGCAGTTACTCCCCGGGTAGCTATGGCTACACCTTC
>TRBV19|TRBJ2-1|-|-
CASSSRGEAYNEQFF
TGTGCCAGTAGTTCGAGGGGGGAAGCCTACAATGAGCAGTTCTTC
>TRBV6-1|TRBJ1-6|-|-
CASSEPYNSPLHF
TGTGCCAGCAGTGAACCCTATAATTCACCCCTCCACTTT
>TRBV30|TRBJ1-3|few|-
CAWSRMAGSGNTIYF
TGTGCCTGGAGCCGGATGGCGGGATCTGGAAACACCATATATTTT
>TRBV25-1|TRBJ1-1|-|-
CASSEYGGGRMNTEAFF
TGTGCCAGCAGTGAATACGGAGGGGGGAGAATGAACACTGAAGCTTTCTTT
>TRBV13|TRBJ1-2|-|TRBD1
CASSLGLPQGGQGHGYTF
TGTGCCAGCAGCTTAGGCCTGCCGCAGGGGGGACAGGGACATGGCTACACCTTC
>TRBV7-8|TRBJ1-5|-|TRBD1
CASSLSGGTGGSWSNQPQHF
TGTGCCAGCAGCCTATCAGGGGGGACAGGGGGCTCTTGGAGCAATCAGCCCCAGCATTTT
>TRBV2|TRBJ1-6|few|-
CASSQISPLHF
TGTGCCAGCAGTCAGATATCACCCCTCCACTTT
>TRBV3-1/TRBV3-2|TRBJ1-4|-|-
CASSQEGHPEKLFF
TGTGCCAGCAGCCAGGAGGGACATCCGGAAAAACTGTTTTTT
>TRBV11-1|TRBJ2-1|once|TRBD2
CASNLKAGGSGNEQFF
TGTGCCAGCAATTTAAAAGCGGGGGGTTCGGGAAATGAGCAGTTCTTC
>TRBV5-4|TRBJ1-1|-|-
CASSFHPLELTPYTEAFF
TGTGCCAGCAGCTTTCATCCCCTCGAACTGACACCCTACACTGAAGCTTTCTTT
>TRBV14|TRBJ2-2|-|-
CASSQVRRGNGELFF
TGTGCCAGCAGCCAGGTTCGTCGGGGGAACGGGGAGCTGTTTTTT
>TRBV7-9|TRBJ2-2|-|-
CASKELSNTGELFF
TGTGCCAGCAAAGAGCTCTCCAACACCGGGGAGCTGTTTTTT
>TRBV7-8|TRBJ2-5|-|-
CASSTDGQSKRTQYF
TGTGCCAGCAGCACAGACGGGCAGTCCAAGAGGACCCAGTACTTC
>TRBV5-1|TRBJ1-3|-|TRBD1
CASSSGDSRNTIYF
TGCGCCAGCAGCTCCGGGGACAGTCGGAACACCATATATTTT
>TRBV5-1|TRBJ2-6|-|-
CASLRVPKGFVSGANVLTF
TGCGCCAGCCTCCGGGTCCCAAAAGGATTTGTCTCTGGGGCCAACGTCCTGACTTTC
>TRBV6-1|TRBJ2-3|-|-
CASSVLPRGATDTQYF
TGTGCCAGCAGTGTTCTCCCCCGGGGTGCCACAGATACGCAGTATTTT
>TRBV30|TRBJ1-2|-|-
CAWSIRDTATF
TGTGCCTGGAGTATTCGCGACACCGCCACCTTC
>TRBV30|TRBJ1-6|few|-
CAWSVTFSGRSFLNSPLHF
TGTGCCTGGAGTGTAACTTTTTCGGGGAGAAGTTTCCTTAATTCACCCCTCCACTTT
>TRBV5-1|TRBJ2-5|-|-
CASSLGGMGETQYF
TGCGCCAGCAGCTTGGGGGGGATGGGAGAGACCCAGTACTTC
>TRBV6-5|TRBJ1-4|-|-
CASSFGQFNEKLFF
TGTGCCAGCAGTTTCGGACAGTTTAATGAAAAACTGTTTTTT